The 8 T cell receptor beta chains below come from one sample, sequenced in a study of T-cell reconstitution after alpha-beta-depleted transplantation in children. Unique molecular identifiers were incorporated when the TCRbeta library was constructed. TCRdb passed the PCR reads through MiXCR, listing each CDR3 protein once. The table shows about 360,000 distinct CDR3 sequences, with 10% to 15% occurring only once. The source was PBMCs, collected from the stem cell graft. These receptor sequences come from a human donor who donated a stem cell graft to a child with Fanconi anemia.

The chain combines TRBV3-1 with TRBJ1-2, with 7 bases identical to TRBD1. Germline assignment: CDR1 LGHDT and CDR2 YNNKEL (reference sequence). There are 14 residues in the CDR3. V was clipped by 1 base and J by 4 bases; unmatched bases: 3. The CDR3: CASSQGDSVYGYTF. CDR3 nucleotides: TGTGCCAGCAGCCAAGGGGACAGCGTCTATGGCTACACCTTC.

V is TRBV12-3 or TRBV12-4 and J is TRBJ1-2, with D maybe TRBD1 (5 bases). The CDR3 runs 17 residues. Trimming removed 4 bases at V and 3 bases at J, with 21 bases between. As DNA, the CDR3 is TGTGCCAGCAGTTACGGGGGGACGACCACCGTTTACTATGGCTACACCTTC. Translating it yields CASSYGGTTTVYYGYTF.

Many counts were recorded for this clonotype. The V call is TRBV5-1, the J call TRBJ1-5; 8 bases line up with TRBD1. J lost 4 bases, V lost 5 bases, and 5 bases had no gene match. This CDR3 has 14 residues. Germline CDR1 and CDR2: SGHRS and YFSETQ. The CDR3 DNA follows: TGCGCCAGCAGGGAAACAGGGGGGAATCAGCCCCAGCATTTT. Amino acids: CASRETGGNQPQHF.

This chain connects TRBV12-3 or TRBV12-4 to TRBJ1-2; D might be TRBD1 (6 bases). Deletions cut 7 bases from V and 0 bases from J, with 12 bases between. CDR3 length equals 14 residues. CDR3 sequence (DNA): TGTGCCAGCACCCCGACAGGCTCTAACTATGGCTACACCTTC. It codes for CASTPTGSNYGYTF.

This clonotype appeared many times. J is TRBJ2-3 and V is TRBV28; the D gene is possibly TRBD1 (6 bases). Germline-derived CDR1 and CDR2 are MDHEN and SYDVKM. The germline V and J ends were trimmed by 7 bases and 5 bases, with 19 bases remaining between them. The CDR3 has 15 residues. This CDR3 reads CASNQPTGVRDTQYF. DNA for the CDR3: TGTGCCAGCAACCAGCCGACAGGAGTGAGAGATACGCAGTATTTT. Using reference TRBV28 and TRBJ2-3 for the parts outside the CDR3, the full variable domain is DVKVTQSSRYLVKRTGEKVFLECVQDMDHENMFWYRQDPGLGLRLIYFSYDVKMKEKGDIPEGYSVSREKKERFSLILESASTNQTSMYLCASNQPTGVRDTQYFGPGTRLTVL.

This clonotype was counted many times. This chain links TRBV21-1 with TRBJ2-7. TRBV21-1 is labeled a pseudogene. This CDR3 is built from 11 residues. The CDR3 reads CASSNRNEQYV. CDR3 sequence (DNA): TGTGCCAGCAGCAACAGAAACGAGCAGTACGTC.

This clonotype was seen a few times. This sequence joins TRBV5-1 and TRBJ2-1; 8 bases are a match to TRBD2. The CDR3 sequence is 15 residues long. From germline, CDR1 is SGHRS and CDR2 YFSETQ. V was clipped by 0 bases and J by 7 bases; unmatched bases: 6. The CDR3 here is CASSLGNSGVNEQFF. CDR3 coding DNA: TGCGCCAGCAGCTTGGGTAATAGCGGGGTGAATGAGCAGTTCTTC.

This clonotype was recorded at least ten times. This chain links TRBV5-5 with TRBJ1-1; D not resolved. Germline V lookup: CDR1 SGHKS, CDR2 YYEKEE (reference sequence). The V end was cut by 4 bases, the J end by 4 bases, with 11 bases between. The CDR3 consists of 13 residues. The CDR3 loop reads CASSGSGSTEAFF. The CDR3 nucleotides read TGTGCCAGCAGCGGTAGCGGAAGCACTGAAGCTTTCTTT.